This T cell receptor (beta chain) originates from a study of early T cells in non-severe SARS-CoV-2 infection. Study details: RNA in bulk from unsorted whole blood was sequenced, and chains were unpaired. Study-wide findings and caveats: Matching results from VDJdb favored anti-spike CD8 responses, leaving private and CD4 specificities undetected.

cDNA molecules, individually, were tagged with unique molecular identifiers. TCRdb redid the calling of the 5' RACE reads with MiXCR, one entry per CDR3 protein. Here the sample spans tens of thousands of distinct CDR3 sequences, around 12% being singletons. V gave up 7 bases and J gave up 3 bases, with 12 bases separating them. Germline V lookup: CDR1 SQVTM, CDR2 ANQGSEA. The CDR3 has 12 amino acids. About this clonotype itself: Its target is unknown.

The clonotype originates from an adult who was a healthcare worker with PCR-confirmed SARS-CoV-2 infection or an uninfected control (not recorded which). V is TRBV29-1 and J is TRBJ2-5; D is uncertain. The sample taken for sequencing was whole blood. The CDR3 loop reads CSDGTSEETQYF. CDR3 DNA: TGCAGCGATGGAACCTCCGAAGAGACCCAGTACTTC. Based on the CDR3 plus reference TRBV29-1 and TRBJ2-5, the full variable domain is SAVISQKPSRDICQRGTSLTIQCQVDSQVTMMFWYRQQPGQSLTLIATANQGSEATYESGFVIDKFPISRPNLTFSTLTVSNMSPEDSSIYLCSDGTSEETQYFGPGTRLLVL.